The T cell receptor (beta chain) under discussion was sequenced for a study of vaccination and CD4 T cells after COVID-19. Study-wide context: Overlapping SARS-CoV-2, HCoV-NL63, HCoV-OC43 and HCoV-229E spike peptides stimulated the cells. General study results and limits: Spike mono-reactivity was shown by 304 of 307 vaccine-specific clones in convalescent patients.

There are 15 residues in the CDR3. Germline V gene lookup returns CDR1 SGHTA and CDR2 FQGNSA. The ends lost 5 bases at V and 8 bases at J; junction bases unmatched: 5. At the Johns Hopkins FTIC core, DNA taken from cultured CD4+ T cells was sequenced by way of the Oncomine TCR Beta short-read assay. TCRdb recomputed calls from the PCR reads with MiXCR, one row per CDR3 protein. The top ten hold 4.5% to 6.5% of the sample, which has more than 15,000 distinct CDR3 sequences, around 59% seen once. The treatment is: approximately 11-day PBMC culture with coronavirus spike peptide pools or control peptides (ViraFEST assay). Via ViraFEST, peptide pools expanded antigen-specific T cells before TCR sequencing. PBMC cultures, at around 2 million cells per well, received 8 to 10 IU/ml IL-2 and roughly 9 ug/ml peptide pools. Details on this clonotype: What it binds is not known.

The chain employs TRBV7-2 and TRBJ2-1, with 14 bases identical to TRBD2. This clonotype originated in a human donor who had recovered from COVID-19. This sample comprised CD4+ T cells from blood, cultured in vitro, obtained after SARS-CoV-2 vaccination. CDR3 sequence: CASSRLAGGYDEQFF. DNA of the CDR3: TGTGCCAGCAGCAGACTAGCGGGAGGGTACGATGAGCAGTTCTTC. The full variable domain, its missing parts supplied by reference TRBV7-2 and TRBJ2-1, is GAGVSQSPSNKVTEKGKDVELRCDPISGHTALYWYRQSLGQGLEFLIYFQGNSAPDKSGLPSDRFSAERTGGSVSTLTIQRTQQEDSAVYLCASSRLAGGYDEQFFGPGTRLTVL.